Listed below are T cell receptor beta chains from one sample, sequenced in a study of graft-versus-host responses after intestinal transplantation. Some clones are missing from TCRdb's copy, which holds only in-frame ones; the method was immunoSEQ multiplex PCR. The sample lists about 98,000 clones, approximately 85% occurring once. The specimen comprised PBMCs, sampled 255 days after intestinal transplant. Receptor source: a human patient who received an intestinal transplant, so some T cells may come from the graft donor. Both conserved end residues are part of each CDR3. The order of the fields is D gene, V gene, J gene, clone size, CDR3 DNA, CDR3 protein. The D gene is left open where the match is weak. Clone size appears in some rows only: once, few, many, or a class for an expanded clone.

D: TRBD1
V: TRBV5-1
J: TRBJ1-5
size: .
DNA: TGCGCCAGCAGCTTGGCGGGACAGGGCAATCAGCCCCAGCATTTT
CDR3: CASSLAGQGNQPQHF

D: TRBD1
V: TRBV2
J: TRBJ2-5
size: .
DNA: TGTGCCAGCTTTGGACAGGGCGGGGAGACCCAGTACTTC
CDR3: CASFGQGGETQYF

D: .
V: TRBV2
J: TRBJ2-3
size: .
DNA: TGTGCCAGCAGTGATACGGGGCTCTTGACAGATACGCAGTATTTT
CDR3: CASSDTGLLTDTQYF

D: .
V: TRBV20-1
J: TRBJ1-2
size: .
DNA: TGCAGTGCGGAATACTATGGCTACACCTTC
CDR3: CSAEYYGYTF

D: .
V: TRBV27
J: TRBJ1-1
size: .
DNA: TGTGCCAGCAGGATACCCGGGAGTAACACTGAAGCTTTCTTT
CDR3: CASRIPGSNTEAFF

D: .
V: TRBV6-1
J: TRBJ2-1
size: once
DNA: TGTGCCAGCAGTGAGACCTCAGGTTACAATGAGCAGTTCTTC
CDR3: CASSETSGYNEQFF

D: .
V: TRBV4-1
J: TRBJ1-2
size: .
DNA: TGCGCCAGCAGCCCCATATCACAGGGACGGGATGGCTACACCTTC
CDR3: CASSPISQGRDGYTF

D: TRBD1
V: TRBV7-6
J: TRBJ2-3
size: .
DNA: TGTGCCAGCAGAATCCGGGACAGGGGCACAGATACGCAGTATTTT
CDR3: CASRIRDRGTDTQYF

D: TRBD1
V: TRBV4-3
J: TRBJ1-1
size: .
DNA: TGCGCCAGCAGCCAAACAGGGGGTGAAGCTTTCTTT
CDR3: CASSQTGGEAFF

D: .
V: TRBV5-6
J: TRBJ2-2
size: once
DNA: TGTGCCAGCAGCTTTAAACAGACCGGGGAGCTGTTTTTT
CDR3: CASSFKQTGELFF

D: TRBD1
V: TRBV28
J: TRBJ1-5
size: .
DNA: TGTGCCAGCAGTTCCGGGACAGGGAGGAGAGGGCATCAGCCCCAGCATTTT
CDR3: CASSSGTGRRGHQPQHF

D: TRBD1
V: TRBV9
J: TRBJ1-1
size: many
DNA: TGTGCCAGCAGCGCGTACAGGGGGCGAACTGAAGCTTTCTTT
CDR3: CASSAYRGRTEAFF

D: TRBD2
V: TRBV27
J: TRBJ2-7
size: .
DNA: TGTGCCAGCAGTCTCTACGGGGGGGCCTACGAGCAGTACTTC
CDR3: CASSLYGGAYEQYF

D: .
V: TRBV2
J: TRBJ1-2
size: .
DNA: TGTGCCAGCAGTGAAGGAGACCAAAGGAACTATGGCTACACCTTC
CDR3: CASSEGDQRNYGYTF

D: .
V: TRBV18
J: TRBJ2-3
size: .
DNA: TGTGCCAGCTCACCAACTGATACGCAGTATTTT
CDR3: CASSPTDTQYF

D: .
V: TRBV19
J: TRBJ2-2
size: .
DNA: TGTGCCAGTAGCTCGAGGGGGAACACCGGGGAGCTGTTTTTT
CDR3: CASSSRGNTGELFF

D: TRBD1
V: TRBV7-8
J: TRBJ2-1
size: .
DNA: TGTGCCAGCAGCCCCCGGGACAGGGATTACAATGAGCAGTTCTTC
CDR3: CASSPRDRDYNEQFF

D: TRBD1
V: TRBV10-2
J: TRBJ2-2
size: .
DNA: TGCGCCAGCACTCCTGGGACAGGGCGCCCGGCCGGGGAGCTGTTTTTT
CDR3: CASTPGTGRPAGELFF

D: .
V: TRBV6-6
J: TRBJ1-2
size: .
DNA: TGTGCCAGCAGTTACGGGGGGGACAATGAAAACTATGGCTACACCTTC
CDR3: CASSYGGDNENYGYTF

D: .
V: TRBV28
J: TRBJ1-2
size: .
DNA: TGTGCCAGCAGCCTAGGGCAGGGCCCCTATGGCTACACCTTC
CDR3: CASSLGQGPYGYTF

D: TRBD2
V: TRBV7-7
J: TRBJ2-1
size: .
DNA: TGTGCTAGCAGCTTAGCGGTGTCAGCGGGAGACAATGAGCAGTTCTTC
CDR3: CASSLAVSAGDNEQFF

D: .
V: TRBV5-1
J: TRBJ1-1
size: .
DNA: TGCGCCAGCAGCTTGGGATCAGGGTATGACACTGAAGCTTTCTTT
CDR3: CASSLGSGYDTEAFF

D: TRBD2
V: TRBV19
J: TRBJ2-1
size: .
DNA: TGTGCCAGTAGTATTAAACTAGCGGGGGCCTCCTACTCCTACAATGAGCAGTTCTTC
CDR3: CASSIKLAGASYSYNEQFF

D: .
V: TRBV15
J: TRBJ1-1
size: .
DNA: TGTGCCACCAGCAGGCCCTGGGGCAGGGAAACTGAAGCTTTCTTT
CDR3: CATSRPWGRETEAFF

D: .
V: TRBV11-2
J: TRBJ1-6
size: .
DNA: TGTGCCAGCAGCTCACAACCTCCAGGGACTAATTCACCCCTCCACTTT
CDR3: CASSSQPPGTNSPLHF

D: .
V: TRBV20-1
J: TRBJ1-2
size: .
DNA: TGCAGCACAACAATCGTCTATGGCTACACCTTC
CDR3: CSTTIVYGYTF

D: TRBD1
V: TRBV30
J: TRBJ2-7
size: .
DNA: TGTGCCTGGAGGATGACAGGGCGAGGGGACGAGCAGTACTTC
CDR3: CAWRMTGRGDEQYF

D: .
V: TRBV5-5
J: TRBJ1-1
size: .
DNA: TGTGCCAGCAGCTTGGAACCACAGCCGTGGGCTGAAGCTTTCTTT
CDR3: CASSLEPQPWAEAFF

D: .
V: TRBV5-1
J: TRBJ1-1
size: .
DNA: TGCGCCAGCAGCTTTCCGGCGGGGGGAATGAACACTGAAGCTTTCTTT
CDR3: CASSFPAGGMNTEAFF

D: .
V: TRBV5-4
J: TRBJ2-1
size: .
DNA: TGTGCCAGCAACCAGCGGGACAGATACAATGAGCAGTTCTTC
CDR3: CASNQRDRYNEQFF

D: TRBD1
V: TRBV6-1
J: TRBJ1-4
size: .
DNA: TGTGCCAGCATCCTTTCGACAGGGGCAGGGGAAAAACTGTTTTTT
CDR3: CASILSTGAGEKLFF

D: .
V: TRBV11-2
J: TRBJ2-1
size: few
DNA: TGTGCCAGCAGCTTAGAGACCCTAGCGTTTAAGCAGTTCTTC
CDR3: CASSLETLAFKQFF

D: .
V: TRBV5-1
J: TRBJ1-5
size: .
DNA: TGCGCCAGCAGCCTGGGCGGGGGCAATCAGCCCCAGCATTTT
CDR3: CASSLGGGNQPQHF

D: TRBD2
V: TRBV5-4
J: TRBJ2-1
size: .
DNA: TGTGCCAGCAGCTGGGGGGGGACGGATGAGCAGTTCTTC
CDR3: CASSWGGTDEQFF

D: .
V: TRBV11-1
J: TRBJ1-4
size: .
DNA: TGTGCCAGCAGCTTATATCAGAGAACTAATGAAAAACTGTTTTTT
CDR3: CASSLYQRTNEKLFF

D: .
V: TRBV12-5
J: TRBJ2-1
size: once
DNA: TGTGCTAGTGGTTTGGACGGCAATGAGCAGTTCTTC
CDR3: CASGLDGNEQFF

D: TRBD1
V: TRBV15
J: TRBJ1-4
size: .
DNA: TGTGCCACCAGCAGAGATAGTTGGACAGGTGAAAAACTGTTTTTT
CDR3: CATSRDSWTGEKLFF

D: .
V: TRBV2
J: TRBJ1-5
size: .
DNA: TGTGCCAGCAGGCACGAGAGGGATAGCAATCAGCCCCAGCATTTT
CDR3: CASRHERDSNQPQHF

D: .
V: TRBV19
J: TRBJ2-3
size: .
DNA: TGTGCCAGTAGGACCGGGCCGGTGAACACAGATACGCAGTATTTT
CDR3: CASRTGPVNTDTQYF

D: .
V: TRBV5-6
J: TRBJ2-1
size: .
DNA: TGTGCCAGCATTACTACCGCTGGCCCCTACAATGAGCAGTTCTTC
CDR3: CASITTAGPYNEQFF

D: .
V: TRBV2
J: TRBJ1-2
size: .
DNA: TGTGCCAGCAGTGATTCGGCCCTCGTGCCCTGGAACTATGGCTACACCTTC
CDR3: CASSDSALVPWNYGYTF

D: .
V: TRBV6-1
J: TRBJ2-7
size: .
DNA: TGTGCCAGCAGTGTTATCAGGGTGACATCGCCCTACGAGCAGTACTTC
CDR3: CASSVIRVTSPYEQYF